These 9 T cell receptor beta chains were sequenced from one sample in a study of blood T cell repertoires in COVID-19. Assay used: immunoSEQ multiplex PCR; TCRdb lists only in-frame clones, some missing. This sample has about 270,000 clones, with roughly nine tenths found just once. Sample: PBMCs or T cells enriched from blood (not recorded which). The receptors come from a woman younger than 30 who had recovered from COVID-19.

The chain couples TRBV27 to TRBJ1-3; D is undetermined. The germline V gene encodes CDR1 MNHEY and CDR2 SMNVEV (reference sequence). The CDR3 is made up of 13 amino acids. Trimming shortened V by 3 bases and J by 8 bases, and 11 bases separated the two germline ends. CDR3 residues: CASSLTAQDTIYF. As DNA, the CDR3 is TGTGCCAGCAGTTTGACCGCCCAGGACACCATATATTTT.

This clone appeared a few times. The chain employs TRBV6-5 and TRBJ2-7, with D possibly TRBD2 on 5 matching bases. The CDR3 is 12 amino acids. With 5 bases removed from V and 8 bases from J, the gap between germline ends came to 13 bases. The germline gives CDR1 MNHEY, CDR2 SVGAGI. CDR3 in amino acids: CASSTEGFQQYF. For the CDR3, the DNA is TGTGCCAGCAGTACAGAGGGTTTCCAGCAGTACTTC.

The V call is TRBV5-4, the J call TRBJ2-5, with 7 bases matching TRBD1. V lost 0 bases, J lost 4 bases, and 6 bases stayed unmatched. This CDR3 is 15 amino acids long. Germline V lookup: CDR1 SGHNT, CDR2 YYREEE (reference sequence). CDR3 DNA sequence: TGTGCCAGCAGCTTGGACAGGGGCATTTCAGAGACCCAGTACTTC. Its translation: CASSLDRGISETQYF. The complete variable domain, with remaining parts taken from reference TRBV5-4 and TRBJ2-5, reads ETGVTQSPTHLIKTRGQQVTLRCSSQSGHNTVSWYQQALGQGPQFIFQYYREEENGRGNFPPRFSGLQFPNYSSELNVNALELDDSALYLCASSLDRGISETQYFGPGTRLLVL.

J is TRBJ1-1 and V is TRBV18; D is ambiguous. This CDR3 comprises 14 residues. CDR1 KGHSH and CDR2 LQKENI come from the germline V gene. Trimming left V 2 bases short and J 7 bases short, with 14 bases between. This CDR3 reads CASSPSQQAYEAFF. The CDR3 coding sequence is TGTGCCAGCTCACCATCTCAGCAGGCCTATGAAGCTTTCTTT.

The chain is built from TRBV2 and TRBJ1-4; D remains ambiguous. The CDR3 sequence is 15 residues long. V was cut by 0 bases and J by 7 bases, with 12 bases left in between. Germline values: CDR1 SNHLY, CDR2 FYNNEI. The CDR3 loop is CASSEAYVGSEKLFF. CDR3 in DNA: TGTGCCAGCAGTGAAGCGTATGTGGGGAGTGAAAAACTGTTTTTT.

The rearrangement uses TRBV27 and TRBJ1-2; 8 bases fit TRBD1. CDR3 length: 13 residues. CDR1 MNHEY and CDR2 SMNVEV come from the germline V gene (reference sequence). The trim removed 5 bases at V and 4 bases at J, leaving 3 bases unmatched. The CDR3 region is CASSVGTGYGYTF. The CDR3, as DNA: TGTGCCAGCAGTGTCGGGACAGGCTATGGCTACACCTTC.

This clone appeared a few times. The chain carries TRBV27 and TRBJ1-6; TRBD1 matches at 9 bases. The CDR3 spans 14 residues. Unmatched junction bases numbered 8, after V lost 7 bases and J lost 10 bases. The germline V gene has CDR1 MNHEY and CDR2 SMNVEV (reference sequence). As DNA, the CDR3 is TGTGCCAGCACCTCTCGGACAGGGGTCTCACCCCTCCACTTT. Its translation: CASTSRTGVSPLHF.

This rearrangement joins TRBV28 to TRBJ2-1; 8 nucleotides match TRBD2. Trimming cost V 11 bases and J 6 bases; bases outside gene matches: 12. Germline assignment: CDR1 MDHEN and CDR2 SYDVKM. The CDR3 totals 14 residues. The CDR3 DNA reads TGTGCCGTACAGTCGTCCGGGAGGGGCAATGAGCAGTTCTTC. This codes for CAVQSSGRGNEQFF.

For this clone: In the same sample, other DNA sequences code for this CDR3. The chain has TRBV5-4 and TRBJ1-3, with a weak D call TRBD1 (6 bases). Trimming took off 0 bases at V and 2 bases at J, with 6 bases between the two ends. The CDR3 runs to 14 residues. Germline lookup yields CDR1 SGHNT and CDR2 YYREEE (reference sequence). CDR3 in DNA: TGTGCCAGCAGCTTGGGGACAGCTGGAAACACCATATATTTT. Translated: CASSLGTAGNTIYF.